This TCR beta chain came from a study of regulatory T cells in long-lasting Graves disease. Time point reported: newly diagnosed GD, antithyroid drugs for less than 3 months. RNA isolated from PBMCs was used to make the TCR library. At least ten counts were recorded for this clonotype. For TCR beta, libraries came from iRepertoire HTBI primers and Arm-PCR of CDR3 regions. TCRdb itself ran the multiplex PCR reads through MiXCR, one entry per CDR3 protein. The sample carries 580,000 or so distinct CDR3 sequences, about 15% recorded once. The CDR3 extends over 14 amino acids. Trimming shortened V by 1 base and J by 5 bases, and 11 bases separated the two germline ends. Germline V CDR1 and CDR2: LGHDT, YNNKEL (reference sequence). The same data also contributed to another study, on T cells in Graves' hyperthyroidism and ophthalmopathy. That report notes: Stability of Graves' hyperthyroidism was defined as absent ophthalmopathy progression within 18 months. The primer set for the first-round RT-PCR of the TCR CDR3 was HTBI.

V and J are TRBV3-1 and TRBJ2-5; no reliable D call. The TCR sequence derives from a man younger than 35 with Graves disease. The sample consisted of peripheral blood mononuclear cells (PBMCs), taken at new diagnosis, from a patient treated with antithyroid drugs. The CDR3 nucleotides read TGTGCCAGCAGCCAAGGTGGTGGAGTGGAGACCCAGTACTTC. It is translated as CASSQGGGVETQYF.